Listed below are T cell receptor beta chains from one sample, sequenced in a study of T cells in Graves' hyperthyroidism and ophthalmopathy. A single record per CDR3 protein comes from TCRdb applying MiXCR to the multiplex PCR reads. The table includes hundreds of thousands of distinct CDR3 sequences, 14% detected once. Specimen: blood. The receptors were sampled from a woman between 18 and 29 years old with Graves' hyperthyroidism. Both conserved end residues are part of each CDR3. The order of the fields is clone size, V gene, D gene, CDR3 length, J gene, CDR3 protein, CDR3 DNA. A D gene is named only where the DNA matches it firmly. The size entry is marked missing in some rows and otherwise reads once, few, many or a size class.

>NA|TRBV11-2|TRBD2|16|TRBJ2-1
CASSLTSGEGSNEQFF
TGTGCCAGCAGCTTGACTAGCGGGGAGGGGTCCAATGAGCAGTTCTTC
>NA|TRBV20-1|NA|14|TRBJ1-5
CSASTDYSNQPQHF
TGCAGTGCTTCGACAGATTATAGCAATCAGCCCCAGCATTTT
>many|TRBV10-3|NA|14|TRBJ2-1
CAISESPTGSEQFF
TGTGCCATCAGTGAGTCCCCGACGGGCAGTGAGCAGTTCTTC
>many|TRBV18|NA|14|TRBJ2-1
CASSPNGIKDEQFF
TGTGCCAGCTCACCTAACGGGATCAAAGATGAGCAGTTCTTC
>few|TRBV9|TRBD2|15|TRBJ2-7
CASSVDPGGPYEQYF
TGTGCCAGCAGCGTAGATCCGGGAGGGCCCTACGAGCAGTACTTC
>many|TRBV11-1|NA|12|TRBJ2-5
CASSYRVGTQYF
TGTGCCAGCAGCTACAGGGTTGGGACCCAGTACTTC
>NA|TRBV19|TRBD2|14|TRBJ2-7
CASNLAGRTYEQYF
TGTGCCAGTAATCTAGCGGGACGGACCTACGAGCAGTACTTC
>many|TRBV30|TRBD2|14|TRBJ2-1
CAWPPELAGDEQFF
TGTGCCTGGCCCCCCGAGCTAGCGGGAGATGAGCAGTTCTTC
>many|TRBV27|TRBD1|15|TRBJ1-6
CASSLTGVPNSPLHF
TGTGCCAGCAGTTTGACAGGGGTGCCTAATTCACCCCTCCACTTT
>many|TRBV28|NA|17|TRBJ1-4
CASSGGGGIRRKEKLFF
TGTGCCAGCAGTGGCGGGGGAGGGATCCGACGTAAGGAAAAACTGTTTTTT
>many|TRBV28|NA|14|TRBJ2-3
CASTIRQVTDTQYF
TGTGCCAGCACCATCCGGCAGGTCACAGATACGCAGTATTTT
>NA|TRBV29-1|NA|13|TRBJ1-2
CSATPGVNYGYTF
TGCAGCGCCACCCCTGGTGTCAACTATGGCTACACCTTC
>few|TRBV19|TRBD1|17|TRBJ1-4
CASIGTGTTADNEKLFF
TGTGCCAGTATAGGGACAGGGACTACAGCGGATAATGAAAAACTGTTTTTT
>many|TRBV27|NA|14|TRBJ1-1
CASSLSSFFTEAFF
TGTGCCAGCAGTTTATCCAGCTTCTTCACTGAAGCTTTCTTT
>many|TRBV13|TRBD1|15|TRBJ2-5
CASSFGQGAGETQYF
TGTGCCAGCAGCTTTGGACAGGGGGCAGGAGAGACCCAGTACTTC
>NA|TRBV2|NA|13|TRBJ1-3
CASSAFQGNTIYF
TGTGCCAGCAGTGCATTCCAAGGAAACACCATATATTTT
>many|TRBV29-1|NA|11|TRBJ1-1
CSVRQNTEAFF
TGCAGCGTTCGGCAGAACACTGAAGCTTTCTTT
>few|TRBV6-5|NA|14|TRBJ1-6
CASSYGQNNSPLHF
TGTGCCAGCAGTTACGGCCAGAATAATTCACCCCTCCACTTT
>many|TRBV7-9|NA|13|TRBJ2-1
CASSSPTYNEQFF
TGTGCCAGCAGCTCCCCTACCTACAATGAGCAGTTCTTC
>many|TRBV11-2|NA|14|TRBJ1-6
CASSLSGSASPLHF
TGTGCCAGCAGCTTATCAGGGTCTGCCTCACCCCTCCACTTT
>few|TRBV19|TRBD2|20|TRBJ2-1
CASSIGASGRGYGSYNEQFF
TGTGCCAGTAGTATAGGGGCTAGCGGGAGGGGATACGGCTCCTACAATGAGCAGTTCTTC
>many|TRBV29-1|NA|12|TRBJ1-1
CSVGGLDTEAFF
TGCAGCGTTGGCGGGTTAGACACTGAAGCTTTCTTT
>many|TRBV15|NA|13|TRBJ1-5
CATSRGTGEPQHF
TGTGCCACCAGCAGGGGTACGGGGGAGCCCCAGCATTTT
>NA|TRBV7-9|NA|14|TRBJ1-1
CASSLGAENTEAFF
TGTGCCAGCAGCTTAGGGGCCGAGAACACTGAAGCTTTCTTT
>NA|TRBV29-1|TRBD1|11|TRBJ1-1
CSVGQGSEAFF
TGCAGCGTTGGACAGGGCTCTGAAGCTTTCTTT
>NA|TRBV19|NA|13|TRBJ2-1
CASSIGYYNEQFF
TGTGCCAGTAGTATTGGATACTACAATGAGCAGTTCTTC
>many|TRBV18|NA|16|TRBJ1-4
CASSPHPVGTNEKLFF
TGTGCCAGCTCACCCCATCCCGTGGGAACGAATGAAAAACTGTTTTTT
>few|TRBV19|NA|15|TRBJ2-1
CTSSIDRRSYNEQFF
TGTACCAGTAGTATCGACAGGCGCTCCTACAATGAGCAGTTCTTC
>few|TRBV9|TRBD2|17|TRBJ2-7
CASSKLADQPQPYEQYF
TGTGCCAGCAGCAAACTAGCGGACCAGCCCCAGCCCTACGAGCAGTACTTC
>many|TRBV20-1|NA|16|TRBJ2-2
CSARGAGAQYTGELFF
TGCAGTGCTAGAGGAGCAGGAGCACAATACACCGGGGAGCTGTTTTTT
>few|TRBV6-2/TRBV6-3|NA|12|TRBJ2-3
CASSIDRDTQYF
TGTGCCAGCAGTATCGACAGAGATACGCAGTATTTT